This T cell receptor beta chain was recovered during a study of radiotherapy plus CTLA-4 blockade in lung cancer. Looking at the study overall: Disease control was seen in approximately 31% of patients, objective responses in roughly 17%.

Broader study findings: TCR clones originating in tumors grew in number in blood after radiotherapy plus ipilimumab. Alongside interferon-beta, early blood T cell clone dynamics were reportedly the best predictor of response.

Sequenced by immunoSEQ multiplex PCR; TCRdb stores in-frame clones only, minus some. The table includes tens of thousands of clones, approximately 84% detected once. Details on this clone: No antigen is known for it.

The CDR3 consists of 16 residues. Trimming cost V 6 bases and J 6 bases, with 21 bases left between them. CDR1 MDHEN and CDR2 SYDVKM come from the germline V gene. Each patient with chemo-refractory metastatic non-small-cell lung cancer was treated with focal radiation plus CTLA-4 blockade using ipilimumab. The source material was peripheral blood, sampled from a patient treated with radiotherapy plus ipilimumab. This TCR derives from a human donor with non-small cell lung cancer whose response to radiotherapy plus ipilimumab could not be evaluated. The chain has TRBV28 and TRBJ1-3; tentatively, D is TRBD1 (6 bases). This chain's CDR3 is CASRPVYRVKANTIYF. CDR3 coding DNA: TGTGCCAGCAGGCCTGTATACAGGGTAAAGGCAAACACCATATATTTT.